Each of the 18 T cell receptor beta chains below was sequenced from the same sample in a study of blood T cell repertoires in COVID-19. Clones were sequenced by immunoSEQ multiplex PCR, and TCRdb holds only the in-frame ones, with some missing. The sample has about 410,000 clones; around nine tenths are singletons. The specimen sequenced was peripheral blood. These receptors were obtained from a woman in her thirties or forties with COVID-19, enrolled during active disease.

This chain uses TRBV9 with TRBJ2-7, with D maybe TRBD1 (6 bases). V was cut by 4 bases and J by 0 bases, with 17 bases left in between. The CDR3 has 16 residues. In germline, CDR1 is SGDLS, CDR2 YYNGEE. CDR3 nucleotides: TGTGCCAGCAGCCCCTACTCAAGACAGGTCTCCTACGAGCAGTACTTC. Translating it yields CASSPYSRQVSYEQYF.

This clone was seen once. The V call is TRBV10-3, the J call TRBJ2-7; the D gene is possibly TRBD2 (5 bases). The V end lost 7 bases, the J end lost 1 base, and 14 bases lay between the germline ends. Germline-derived CDR1 and CDR2 are ENHRY and SYGVKD. This CDR3 comprises 14 residues. CDR3 region: CAIKRAETSYEQYF. The CDR3, as DNA: TGTGCCATCAAGAGAGCGGAAACATCCTACGAGCAGTACTTC.

This clone came up once. The chain has TRBV27 and TRBJ2-7, with TRBD1 identical over 8 bases. CDR3 size: 13 residues. J was trimmed by 9 bases and V by 6 bases; bases with no gene match: 10. The germline V gene has CDR1 MNHEY and CDR2 SMNVEV (reference sequence). CDR3 sequence: CASSQDRARVQYF. CDR3 in DNA: TGTGCCAGCAGCCAGGACAGGGCAAGGGTGCAGTACTTC.

The genes are TRBV19 and TRBJ1-1, with D possibly being TRBD1 (6 bases). Trimming cost V 4 bases and J 1 base, with 22 bases left between them. The germline gives CDR1 LNHDA, CDR2 SQIVND (reference sequence). This CDR3 contains 18 residues. CDR3 sequence: CASSTPWAGERSNTEAFF. DNA of the CDR3: TGTGCCAGTAGTACCCCCTGGGCAGGGGAACGGTCGAACACTGAAGCTTTCTTT. The complete variable domain, with remaining parts taken from reference TRBV19 and TRBJ1-1, reads DGGITQSPKYLFRKEGQNVTLSCEQNLNHDAMYWYRQDPGQGLRLIYYSQIVNDFQKGDIAEGYSVSREKKESFPLTVTSAQKNPTAFYLCASSTPWAGERSNTEAFFGQGTRLTVV.

V is TRBV9 and J is TRBJ1-1; D remains ambiguous. This CDR3 spans 16 amino acids. The germline V and J ends were trimmed by 1 base and 1 base, with 14 bases remaining between them. The V gene's germline CDR1 is SGDLS and CDR2 YYNGEE. This CDR3 is CASSVLMSARNTEAFF. CDR3 DNA sequence: TGTGCCAGCAGCGTATTAATGAGCGCAAGGAACACTGAAGCTTTCTTT. Looking up the rest from reference TRBV9 and TRBJ1-1 gives the full variable domain: DSGVTQTPKHLITATGQRVTLRCSPRSGDLSVYWYQQSLDQGLQFLIQYYNGEERAKGNILERFSAQQFPDLHSELNLSSLELGDSALYFCASSVLMSARNTEAFFGQGTRLTVV.

The V call is TRBV7-2, the J call TRBJ2-1; D is perhaps TRBD1 (6 bases). The V gene's germline CDR1 is SGHTA and CDR2 FQGNSA. The CDR3 runs to 13 residues. V was pared by 3 bases and J by 7 bases, with 10 bases between. DNA of the CDR3: TGTGCCAGCAGCTTGGACAGTCCAAATGAGCAGTTCTTC. This sequence encodes CASSLDSPNEQFF. Together with reference TRBV7-2 and TRBJ2-1, the CDR3 gives the full variable domain: GAGVSQSPSNKVTEKGKDVELRCDPISGHTALYWYRQSLGQGLEFLIYFQGNSAPDKSGLPSDRFSAERTGGSVSTLTIQRTQQEDSAVYLCASSLDSPNEQFFGPGTRLTVL.

This chain joins TRBV5-1 and TRBJ1-2; D remains ambiguous. Looked up from germline, CDR1 is SGHRS and CDR2 is YFSETQ. This CDR3 spans 12 amino acids. V shed 2 bases and J shed 4 bases, with 6 bases lying between them. In DNA, the CDR3 is TGCGCCAGCAGCTTCTCAGGCTATGGCTACACCTTC. Its protein is CASSFSGYGYTF.

This clone was recorded once. The chain combines TRBV30 with TRBJ1-5; tentative D call: TRBD1 (5 bases). The CDR3 sequence is 15 residues long. Trimming stripped 7 bases from V and 1 base from J, with 17 bases between. Germline V gives CDR1 GTSNPN, CDR2 SVGIG (reference sequence). The CDR3 here is CASGPDKWSNQPQHF. In nucleotides, the CDR3 is TGTGCCTCCGGACCGGACAAATGGAGCAATCAGCCCCAGCATTTT.

This clone was recorded only once. This chain links TRBV7-2 with TRBJ2-4; TRBD1 is a possible D gene (6 bases). The CDR3 consists of 15 residues. Per the germline V gene, CDR1 is SGHTA and CDR2 is FQGNSA. The ends were cut back, 2 bases at V and 9 bases at J, with 17 bases in the middle. In DNA, the CDR3 is TGTGCCAGCAGCTTAAGATTTGGCCAAGGGGGCATTCAGTACTTC. It is translated as CASSLRFGQGGIQYF.

This clone is a singleton in its sample. CDR3 nucleotide sequence: TGTGCCAGCAGGAGGACACGGTACGAGCAGTACTTC. Translated, it gives CASRRTRYEQYF. V is TRBV12-3 or TRBV12-4 and J is TRBJ2-7, with D tentatively TRBD1 (5 bases). The CDR3 has 12 amino acids. V dropped 6 bases and J dropped 4 bases, with 10 bases sitting between them.

The rearrangement uses TRBV3-1 (or the pseudogene TRBV3-2) and TRBJ2-3; tentative D call: TRBD2 (6 bases). CDR1 and CDR2 (germline): LGHDT, YNNKEL (reference sequence). This CDR3 region has 14 residues. Trimming left V 3 bases short and J 4 bases short, with 11 bases between. CDR3 in amino acids: CASSHSGAPDTQYF. CDR3 coding DNA: TGTGCCAGCAGCCACTCGGGAGCTCCAGATACGCAGTATTTT.

The chain employs TRBV11-3 and TRBJ2-2; 8 nucleotides match TRBD1. There are 15 residues in the CDR3. The junction had 9 bases not matched to a gene; V was cut back by 5 bases and J by 7 bases. Looked up from germline, CDR1 is SGHNT and CDR2 is YENEEA. This chain's CDR3 is CASSPQGQDYGELFF. In nucleotides, the CDR3 is TGTGCCAGCAGCCCCCAGGGACAGGATTACGGGGAGCTGTTTTTT.

The V call is TRBV2, the J call TRBJ2-7, with TRBD2 as a possible D gene (5 bases). V lost 2 bases, J lost 4 bases, and 9 bases lay in between. The germline gives CDR1 SNHLY, CDR2 FYNNEI. The CDR3 length is 13 residues. Here the CDR3 DNA reads TGTGCCAGCAGTGAAAGCCGGGGTTACGAGCAGTACTTC. Residues: CASSESRGYEQYF.

The chain employs TRBV29-1 and TRBJ2-2, with a weak D call TRBD2 (7 bases). Trimming took off 7 bases at V and 5 bases at J, with 14 bases between the two ends. This CDR3 has 13 amino acids. The germline V gene encodes CDR1 SQVTM and CDR2 ANQGSEA. This CDR3 is CSAAGGRTGELFF. The CDR3 DNA follows: TGCAGCGCCGCCGGGGGGCGAACCGGGGAGCTGTTTTTT.

This chain connects TRBV9 to TRBJ2-3; TRBD2 matches 8 bases. Trimming took 3 bases from V and 2 from J; bases not matched to a gene: 8. CDR3 length: 16 residues. Germline loops: CDR1 SGDLS, CDR2 YYNGEE. CDR3 protein: CASSAISGAYTDTQYF. DNA for the CDR3: TGTGCCAGCAGCGCCATTAGCGGGGCATACACAGATACGCAGTATTTT.

V and J are TRBV7-9 and TRBJ1-3; the D gene is possibly TRBD1 (6 bases). The ends were cut back, 5 bases at V and 7 bases at J, with 15 bases in the middle. The CDR3 totals 14 residues. Looked up from germline, CDR1 is SEHNR and CDR2 is FQNEAQ (reference sequence). The CDR3 bases are TGTGCCAGCAGCCCGACAGGAAGGGGGAACACCATATATTTT. Amino acids: CASSPTGRGNTIYF.

The genes are TRBV27 and TRBJ2-5, with D perhaps matching TRBD1 (5 bases). V gave up 5 bases and J gave up 5 bases, with 18 bases separating them. The CDR3 covers 15 residues. The V gene's germline CDR1 is MNHEY and CDR2 SMNVEV (reference sequence). CDR3 loop: CASSPRQLPWETQYF. The CDR3, as DNA: TGTGCCAGCAGTCCCAGACAGCTCCCCTGGGAGACCCAGTACTTC.

This chain connects TRBV28 to TRBJ1-1, with D maybe TRBD1 (6 bases). Germline V gene sequence: CDR1 MDHEN, CDR2 SYDVKM. Trimming cost V 5 bases and J 0 bases, with 13 bases left between them. The CDR3 is made up of 15 amino acids. The CDR3 here is CASSRTQGMNTEAFF. The DNA for the CDR3 is TGTGCCAGCAGTCGTACACAGGGTATGAACACTGAAGCTTTCTTT.